The 26 T cell receptor beta chains presented below share a single source sample, sequenced in a study of blood T cell repertoires in COVID-19. Clones were sequenced by immunoSEQ multiplex PCR, and TCRdb holds only the in-frame ones, with some missing. The data hold about 240,000 clones, with roughly 86% observed a single time. The sample was peripheral blood. These receptors came from an elderly man with acute or convalescent COVID-19.

The chain is built from TRBV3-1 (or the pseudogene TRBV3-2) and TRBJ2-3; D perhaps matches TRBD1 (6 bases). This CDR3 contains 16 residues. V was clipped by 0 bases and J by 1 base, with 11 bases between them. Germline V lookup: CDR1 LGHDT, CDR2 YNNKEL (reference sequence). CDR3 in amino acids: CASSQDVTGGTDTQYF. In DNA, the CDR3 is TGTGCCAGCAGCCAAGATGTGACAGGAGGCACAGATACGCAGTATTTT.

CDR3 nucleotides: TGTGCCAGCAGCGTAGGAGGGCCTTTGCAGTATTTT. It translates to CASSVGGPLQYF. The chain uses TRBV9 and TRBJ2-3; a weak D match, TRBD2 (5 bases). Trimming stripped 0 bases from V and 11 bases from J, with 10 bases between. Germline assignment: CDR1 SGDLS and CDR2 YYNGEE. There are 12 residues in the CDR3.

This clone was seen once. The chain is built from TRBV9 and TRBJ1-3, with TRBD1 identical over 8 bases. The CDR3 has 15 amino acids. The J segment lost 9 bases and the V segment lost 4 bases, leaving 12 bases of the junction unmatched. Germline assignment: CDR1 SGDLS and CDR2 YYNGEE. The CDR3 coding sequence is TGTGCCAGCAGCTCAAGCTCGGACAGGGCGGCCACCATATATTTT. Residues: CASSSSSDRAATIYF.

This clone was seen just once. The chain links TRBV6-5 to TRBJ1-6, with D possibly TRBD1 on 6 matching bases. The V end was cut by 4 bases, the J end by 9 bases, with 16 bases between. The CDR3 totals 15 residues. In germline, CDR1 is MNHEY, CDR2 SVGAGI. CDR3 loop: CASSLYQGGGSPLHF. CDR3 in DNA: TGTGCCAGCAGTTTATATCAGGGAGGGGGTTCACCCCTCCACTTT.

This clone was seen a single time. The chain combines TRBV11-3 with TRBJ2-1; D remains unclear. The V gene lost 3 bases and the J gene lost 6 bases, with 12 bases spanning the gap. Germline assignment: CDR1 SGHNT and CDR2 YENEEA. The CDR3 runs 14 residues. DNA of the CDR3: TGTGCCAGCAGCTTCAGTGGTCCGCCCAATGAGCAGTTCTTC. Protein product: CASSFSGPPNEQFF.

A remark on this clone: The junction shows a germline mismatch at one end, possibly a read error. The CDR3 protein is CASSMGTSGSTGELFF. The CDR3 DNA reads as TGTGCTAGCAGCATGGGGACTAGCGGGAGTACCGGGGAGCTGTTTTTT. The chain links TRBV7-7 to TRBJ2-2; 14 nucleotides align to TRBD2. The CDR3 length is 16 residues. Germline CDR1 is SSHAT and CDR2 is FNYEAQ (reference sequence).

The chain carries TRBV12-3 or TRBV12-4 and TRBJ1-1, with D unresolved. Trimming removed 2 bases from V and 6 bases from J, with 4 bases in between. This CDR3 has 11 residues. The CDR3 is CASSLTSEAFF. CDR3 coding DNA: TGTGCCAGCAGTTTAACATCTGAAGCTTTCTTT.

The V call is TRBV7-2, the J call TRBJ2-7; tentative D call: TRBD2 (7 bases). The CDR3 is 16 residues long. Per germline, CDR1 SGHTA and CDR2 FQGNSA. V lost 5 bases to trimming and J lost 6 bases, with 23 bases between them. CDR3 in amino acids: CASSRGGGEGSGEQYF. The CDR3 coding sequence is TGTGCCAGCAGCCGGGGAGGGGGAGAGGGCTCGGGCGAGCAGTACTTC.

The rearrangement uses TRBV5-1 and TRBJ1-6, with D hard to call. Germline loops: CDR1 SGHRS, CDR2 YFSETQ. This CDR3 contains 15 residues. Trimming left V 2 bases short and J 6 bases short, with 12 bases between. CDR3 sequence reads: CASSFWGEGNSPLHF. The CDR3 DNA reads TGCGCCAGCAGCTTTTGGGGTGAGGGTAATTCACCCCTCCACTTT.

J is TRBJ1-1 and V is TRBV6-5; no firm D call. Germline CDR1 is MNHEY and CDR2 is SVGAGI. Deletions cut 6 bases from V and 1 base from J, with 9 bases between. The CDR3 spans 13 residues. The CDR3 here is CASRPAGNTEAFF. CDR3 coding DNA: TGTGCCAGCAGACCTGCGGGGAACACTGAAGCTTTCTTT.

The chain carries TRBV28 and TRBJ1-5; TRBD1 aligns across 11 bases. With 5 bases clipped from V and 1 base from J, the junction kept 13 bases outside the gene matches. The CDR3 extends over 19 amino acids. Germline CDR1 MDHEN, CDR2 SYDVKM. CDR3: CASSTGGQGAFASNQPQHF. The CDR3 coding sequence is TGTGCCAGCAGTACTGGAGGACAGGGGGCTTTCGCCAGCAATCAGCCCCAGCATTTT.

The J gene is TRBJ2-7, the V gene TRBV5-1; D possibly corresponds to TRBD1 (6 bases). Germline V gene data show CDR1 as SGHRS and CDR2 as YFSETQ. The V end lost 2 bases, the J end lost 3 bases, and 12 bases lay between the germline ends. The CDR3 is 14 residues long. As DNA, the CDR3 is TGCGCCAGCAGCTTCCAGGGGCCGGACTACGAGCAGTACTTC. It translates to CASSFQGPDYEQYF.

This chain joins TRBV3-1 (or the pseudogene TRBV3-2) and TRBJ1-1; the match to TRBD1 covers 7 bases. Germline CDR1 and CDR2: LGHDT and YNNKEL (reference sequence). The CDR3 spans 14 residues. J was trimmed by 5 bases and V by 2 bases; bases with no gene match: 5. The CDR3 DNA reads as TGTGCCAGCAGCCAAACGACAGGGAGGACTGAAGCTTTCTTT. This gives the protein CASSQTTGRTEAFF.

Only a few counts were recorded for this clone. The rearrangement uses TRBV19 and TRBJ1-5; a possible D gene is TRBD1 (5 bases). Trimming took off 7 bases at V and 1 base at J, with 11 bases between the two ends. CDR1 is LNHDA, CDR2 SQIVND, per germline (reference sequence). This CDR3 region has 14 residues. CDR3 nucleotide sequence: TGTGCCAGTACCGACGACAGAAGCAATCAGCCCCAGCATTTT. Its protein product is CASTDDRSNQPQHF.

This chain links TRBV5-1 with TRBJ1-1; TRBD1 is a possible D gene (5 bases). This CDR3 contains 13 residues. V was clipped by 4 bases and J by 7 bases, with 14 bases between them. Germline assignment: CDR1 SGHRS and CDR2 YFSETQ. DNA for the CDR3: TGCGCCAGCAGCCCGGGGGATGTGGGTGAAGCTTTCTTT. Amino acid sequence: CASSPGDVGEAFF.

The chain joins TRBV3-1 (or the pseudogene TRBV3-2) to TRBJ2-5, with D possibly matching TRBD2 (6 bases). The germline V and J ends were trimmed by 0 bases and 5 bases, with 10 bases remaining between them. This CDR3 comprises 14 residues. The germline CDR1 and CDR2 sequences are LGHDT and YNNKEL (reference sequence). CDR3 DNA: TGTGCCAGCAGCCAAGATTCAGGGAGGGAGACCCAGTACTTC. Translation gives CASSQDSGRETQYF.

This clone has a handful of counts. The rearrangement links TRBV6-5 to TRBJ1-1; D ambiguous. Germline CDR1 is MNHEY and CDR2 is SVGAGI. V was trimmed by 5 bases and J by 0 bases, leaving 7 bases between them. The CDR3 sequence is 13 residues long. DNA for the CDR3: TGTGCCAGCAGTATGACACTGAACACTGAAGCTTTCTTT. This gives the protein CASSMTLNTEAFF.

The J gene is TRBJ2-7, the V gene TRBV11-2, with a tentative D call TRBD2 (7 bases). The CDR3 is 12 amino acids. Germline lookup yields CDR1 SGHAT and CDR2 FQNNGV. V gave up 4 bases and J gave up 6 bases, with 10 bases separating them. The CDR3 sequence is CASSWGGGEQYF. CDR3 bases: TGTGCCAGCAGCTGGGGAGGGGGCGAGCAGTACTTC. Supplemented by reference TRBV11-2 and TRBJ2-7, the full variable domain reads EAGVAQSPRYKIIEKRQSVAFWCNPISGHATLYWYQQILGQGPKLLIQFQNNGVVDDSQLPKDRFSAERLKGVDSTLKIQPAKLEDSAVYLCASSWGGGEQYFGPGTRLTVT.

The genes are TRBV14 and TRBJ1-6, with unresolved D. The CDR3 consists of 13 residues. Germline V gene lookup returns CDR1 SGHDN and CDR2 FVKESK. V was pared by 2 bases and J by 7 bases, with 6 bases between. DNA for the CDR3: TGTGCCAGCAGCCAATTTCCGAATTCACCCCTCCACTTT. It encodes CASSQFPNSPLHF.

On this clone itself: The sample holds other DNA sequences that translate to the same CDR3. The chain couples TRBV7-9 to TRBJ1-1; the match to TRBD1 covers 9 bases. This CDR3 region has 14 residues. Germline loops: CDR1 SEHNR, CDR2 FQNEAQ (reference sequence). The J segment lost 5 bases and the V segment lost 4 bases, leaving 5 bases of the junction unmatched. Here the CDR3 reads CASSSQGARTEAFF. In DNA form, the CDR3 reads TGTGCCAGCAGCTCACAGGGGGCAAGGACTGAAGCTTTCTTT.

The rearrangement links TRBV7-9 to TRBJ2-2; 8 nucleotides agree with TRBD2. The ends lost 3 bases at V and 5 bases at J; junction bases unmatched: 5. Germline-derived CDR1 and CDR2 are SEHNR and FQNEAQ (reference sequence). CDR3 length: 15 amino acids. The CDR3 sequence: CASSFQAGDTGELFF. CDR3 coding DNA: TGTGCCAGCAGCTTTCAAGCGGGGGATACCGGGGAGCTGTTTTTT.

The chain combines TRBV2 with TRBJ1-4; TRBD1 matches 8 bases. Losses at the gene ends were 6 bases for V and 5 bases for J; bases not matched to a gene: 5. This CDR3 is 14 amino acids long. The germline V gene has CDR1 SNHLY and CDR2 FYNNEI. The CDR3 DNA reads TGTGCCAGCAGACAGACAGGGGTAAATGAAAAACTGTTTTTT. Translated, it gives CASRQTGVNEKLFF.

This clone showed up just a few times. The CDR3 protein is CASSLVGGGITDTQYF. The CDR3 bases are TGCGCCAGCAGCTTGGTAGGGGGTGGGATCACAGATACGCAGTATTTT. V usage is TRBV5-1 and J usage is TRBJ2-3; a weak D match, TRBD1 (6 bases). This CDR3 has 16 amino acids. CDR1 SGHRS and CDR2 YFSETQ come from the germline V gene. Trimming took off 0 bases at V and 2 bases at J, with 13 bases between the two ends.

The chain combines TRBV10-2 with TRBJ1-1; a possible D gene is TRBD1 (5 bases). This CDR3 contains 13 residues. Trimming pared 8 bases from V and 1 base from J, leaving 11 bases between. Germline V gene sequence: CDR1 WSHSY, CDR2 SAAADI. The CDR3 sequence: CASRDLKNTEAFF. DNA for the CDR3: TGCGCCAGCCGGGACTTAAAGAACACTGAAGCTTTCTTT.

This clone was seen a single time. Other DNA sequences in this specimen translate into the identical CDR3. The chain is built from TRBV28 and TRBJ2-5; the D is unclear. Germline-derived CDR1 and CDR2 are MDHEN and SYDVKM. Trimming cost V 3 bases and J 6 bases, with 8 bases left between them. The CDR3 is made up of 12 amino acids. CDR3 nucleotide sequence: TGTGCCAGCAGTTTCCAGCGACAGACCCAGTACTTC. Protein: CASSFQRQTQYF.

This chain links TRBV5-1 with TRBJ2-3; D perhaps matches TRBD1 (6 bases). Germline V gene sequence: CDR1 SGHRS, CDR2 YFSETQ. The CDR3 runs to 13 residues. V was clipped by 4 bases and J by 2 bases, with 8 bases between them. CDR3 loop: CASSRDNTDTQYF. CDR3 nucleotide sequence: TGCGCCAGCAGCAGGGACAACACAGATACGCAGTATTTT.